This T cell receptor beta chain came from a study of blood T cells in healthy people across ages. The CDR3 sequence is 14 residues long. The J segment lost 4 bases and the V segment lost 1 base, leaving 7 bases of the junction unmatched. The V gene's germline CDR1 is DFQATT and CDR2 SNEGSKA (reference sequence). Comment on this clonotype: Its antigen remains unknown.

Overall study results and limits: Older age went with lower TCR beta diversity per million T cells, in a roughly linear way.

Alongside a J-beta primer mix, a sample-barcoded 5' primer served in a second PCR lasting about 7 to 11 cycles. TCRdb independently ran MiXCR on the 5' RACE reads; one entry per CDR3 protein. The table has about 1,400,000 distinct CDR3 sequences, 59% seen once; the top ten hold 6.5% to 8.5%. The TCR was taken from a man between 18 and 29 years old in good health. The material sequenced was blood. The V call is TRBV20-1, the J call TRBJ2-7; 7 nucleotides align to TRBD2. For the CDR3, the DNA is TGCAGTGCTAGAGCCGGGGACTATAGTTACGAGCAGTACTTC. Encoded protein: CSARAGDYSYEQYF.